This T cell receptor beta chain originates from a study of early T cells in non-severe SARS-CoV-2 infection. Overall study: The sequenced material was bulk RNA from unsorted whole blood, and its chains were unpaired.

Separate cDNA molecules each had unique molecular identifiers attached to them. Each CDR3 protein is one row after TCRdb ran MiXCR on the 5' RACE reads. This repertoire shows 25,000 to 35,000 distinct CDR3 sequences, approximately 6.6% found once; its top ten account for roughly a third. Notes on the study in general: VDJdb-based matching was biased toward anti-spike CD8 responses and missed private and CD4 specificities.

Trimming pared 2 bases from V and 6 bases from J, leaving 12 bases between. The CDR3 spans 13 residues. Germline V gene data show CDR1 as SGHRS and CDR2 as YFSETQ. This clonotype was seen at least ten times. The target antigen is unknown. The chain links TRBV5-1 to TRBJ2-7; D may correspond to TRBD1 or TRBD2 (5 bases each). This receptor was identified in an adult who was a healthcare worker with PCR-confirmed SARS-CoV-2 infection or an uninfected control (not recorded which). Here the sequenced sample was whole blood, taken at baseline. CDR3 protein: CASSFGTPLEQYF. DNA of the CDR3: TGCGCCAGCAGCTTCGGGACGCCGCTCGAGCAGTACTTC.